The 27 T cell receptor beta chains given below trace back to one sample, sequenced in a study of CD8 T cells in ankylosing spondylitis (dated by TCRdb to the late 2010s). What the work shows at the level of the full study, not this receptor alone: Blood from ankylosing spondylitis patients appeared to be characterized by a TCR beta motif composed of under ten highly homologous amino acid variants.

These TCRs are of unknown antigen specificity. Libraries came from 5' RACE. Sequencing took place on an Illumina HiSeq 2500. TCRdb trimmed the raw reads at Q25, called clones with MiXCR and kept productive beta chains. Each CDR3 protein appears once, grouped with its most common genes and DNA. The sample table contains about 800,000 distinct CDR3 sequences; only one count was recorded for around 11% of them. Jointly, the top ten make up 0.51% of the sample. The sequencing input was blood, either unsorted or a sorted T cell fraction (not recorded which). The receptors were gathered from a male donor with ankylosing spondylitis.

This clonotype was seen a handful of times. The gene calls are TRBV12-3 or TRBV12-4 and TRBJ2-3; 9 nucleotides agree with TRBD2. This CDR3 is 14 amino acids long. The junction had 4 bases not matched to a gene; V was cut back by 3 bases and J by 6 bases. The CDR3 DNA is TGTGCCAGCAGTTTTAGCGGGGGATCGGATACGCAGTATTTT. It specifies CASSFSGGSDTQYF.

V is TRBV6-6 and J is TRBJ1-1; D uncertain. CDR1 is MNHNY, CDR2 SVGAGI, per germline (reference sequence). The CDR3 covers 12 residues. Deletions cut 6 bases from V and 1 base from J, with 6 bases between. The DNA for the CDR3 is TGTGCCAGCAGGGGTGGGAACACTGAAGCTTTCTTT. This gives the protein CASRGGNTEAFF.

This clonotype was counted only a few times. The chain is built from TRBV20-1 and TRBJ1-2, with 7 positions matching TRBD1. V lost 3 bases, J lost 3 bases, and 10 bases stayed unmatched. The CDR3 covers 15 residues. Germline lookup yields CDR1 DFQATT and CDR2 SNEGSKA (reference sequence). In DNA, the CDR3 is TGCAGTGCTAGCCCCAGGGGGTGGGAAGACTATGGCTACACCTTC. Amino acid sequence: CSASPRGWEDYGYTF.

The chain couples TRBV20-1 to TRBJ2-7; tentative D call: TRBD2 (5 bases). The CDR3 spans 14 residues. Trimming removed 3 bases from V and 7 bases from J, with 19 bases in between. CDR1 is DFQATT and CDR2 is SNEGSKA in the germline V gene (reference sequence). The CDR3, as DNA: TGCAGTGCTAGCGGACTCCTCCCTGTGGGGGAGCAGTACTTC. This codes for CSASGLLPVGEQYF.

This clonotype was counted a few times. Here the CDR3 DNA reads TGCGCCAGCAGCCCCCATGACAGGGGGCCGGACAATGAGCAGTTCTTC. Amino acids: CASSPHDRGPDNEQFF. J is TRBJ2-1 and V is TRBV5-1; the match to TRBD1 covers 10 bases. CDR1 and CDR2 from the germline V gene are SGHRS and YFSETQ. The CDR3 is 16 amino acids. The V segment lost 4 bases and the J segment 5 bases; nucleotides outside the gene matches: 9.

This clonotype was seen a few times. This sequence joins TRBV4-3 and TRBJ1-1; a possible D gene is TRBD1 (6 bases). The CDR3 has 15 residues. CDR1 and CDR2 (germline): LGHNA, YSLEER. V lost 3 bases and J 4 bases, leaving 15 bases between the germline ends. The CDR3 loop reads CASSQVQGWGTEAFF. The DNA of the CDR3 is TGCGCCAGCAGCCAGGTACAGGGATGGGGCACTGAAGCTTTCTTT.

This clonotype was picked up a small number of times. The chain has TRBV19 and TRBJ1-2, with 9 bases fitting TRBD1. Germline CDR1 and CDR2: LNHDA and SQIVND (reference sequence). CDR3 length equals 18 residues. Trimming cost V 5 bases and J 1 base; bases outside gene matches: 14. CDR3 nucleotides: TGTGCCAGTAGTCCTCGATTCCCATGGACAGGGGTTAACTATGGCTACACCTTC. Translating gives CASSPRFPWTGVNYGYTF.

This clonotype was seen many times. The chain combines TRBV10-3 with TRBJ1-2, with 7 nucleotides matching TRBD1. CDR3 length: 12 amino acids. Germline CDR1 and CDR2: ENHRY and SYGVKD. V trimming: 10 bases; J trimming: 2 bases; junction bases outside the gene matches: 4. The CDR3 bases are TGTGCCACGACAGGGACCAACTATGGCTACACCTTC. It translates to CATTGTNYGYTF.

This clonotype was detected only a few times. V gene TRBV29-1 combines with J gene TRBJ2-7; D gene uncertain. V was clipped by 7 bases and J by 0 bases, with 10 bases between them. CDR3 size: 12 residues. CDR1 is SQVTM and CDR2 is ANQGSEA in the germline V gene. The CDR3 region is CSAGRGSYEQYF. CDR3 nucleotide sequence: TGCAGCGCCGGACGAGGCTCCTACGAGCAGTACTTC.

V usage is TRBV20-1 and J usage is TRBJ1-2, with TRBD1 as a possible D gene (6 bases). CDR3 length equals 14 residues. Germline assignment: CDR1 DFQATT and CDR2 SNEGSKA (reference sequence). V dropped 1 base and J dropped 4 bases, with 13 bases sitting between them. The CDR3 reads CSARAHRDRYGYTF. In nucleotides, the CDR3 is TGCAGTGCTAGAGCCCACAGGGATCGCTATGGCTACACCTTC.

This chain links TRBV4-3 with TRBJ1-4; tentatively, D is TRBD1 (5 bases). Trimming removed 1 base at V and 7 bases at J, with 16 bases between. CDR1 and CDR2 (germline): LGHNA, YSLEER. The CDR3 totals 16 residues. The CDR3 bases are TGCGCCAGCAGCCAAGTCCGGGGCAGTTTACGTGAAAAACTGTTTTTT. Its translation: CASSQVRGSLREKLFF.

This clonotype came up a few times. This chain joins TRBV29-1 and TRBJ2-3; tentatively, D is TRBD1 or TRBD2 (5 bases each). Germline V lookup: CDR1 SQVTM, CDR2 ANQGSEA. Trimming removed 8 bases from V and 0 bases from J, with 15 bases in between. This CDR3 has 14 residues. The CDR3 DNA sequence: TGCAGCCAAAAGCCCGGGACCAGCACAGATACGCAGTATTTT. It yields the protein CSQKPGTSTDTQYF.

This clonotype occurred a few times. The CDR3 DNA follows: TGTGCCAGCATCCCATCTATTGGGTGGAAATACGAGCAGTACTTC. Translating it yields CASIPSIGWKYEQYF. This chain uses TRBV7-2 with TRBJ2-7; D remains unclear. Germline V CDR1 and CDR2: SGHTA, FQGNSA. The length of the CDR3 is 15 residues. Between the trimmed V and J ends, which lost 7 bases and 4 bases, there was a span of 20 bases.

This clonotype was detected only a few times. The chain recombines TRBV9 with TRBJ1-6; no clear D. The CDR3 loop spans 14 amino acids. Per germline, CDR1 SGDLS and CDR2 YYNGEE. V was pared by 0 bases and J by 8 bases, with 9 bases between. The CDR3 DNA reads TGTGCCAGCAGCGTAGTAGGAGGCCATTCACCCCTCCACTTT. Translated: CASSVVGGHSPLHF.

This clonotype has a handful of counts. The J gene is TRBJ1-6, the V gene TRBV15, with 9 positions matching TRBD1. This CDR3 spans 15 amino acids. Germline V gene data show CDR1 as LNHNV and CDR2 as YYDKDF (reference sequence). Losses at the gene ends were 0 bases for V and 18 bases for J; bases not matched to a gene: 12. CDR3 amino acids: CATSRETGGGSYRHF. The CDR3 DNA reads TGTGCCACCAGCAGAGAAACAGGGGGCGGCTCTTATCGCCACTTT.

This clonotype has a count of ten or more. This chain joins TRBV10-3 and TRBJ1-5; D is undetermined. Trimming cost V 0 bases and J 2 bases, with 8 bases left between them. CDR3 size: 15 residues. CDR1 and CDR2 from the germline V gene are ENHRY and SYGVKD. The DNA for the CDR3 is TGTGCCATCAGTGAGTCTCGGGGAGGCAATCAGCCCCAGCATTTT. Translation gives CAISESRGGNQPQHF.

This clonotype was recorded at least ten times. This chain joins TRBV4-2 and TRBJ2-1, with D perhaps TRBD1 or TRBD2 (5 bases each). Germline CDR1 is LGHNA and CDR2 is YNFKEQ. V dropped 1 base and J dropped 3 bases, with 13 bases sitting between them. The CDR3 is 16 amino acids. CDR3 region: CASSQGGGSVYNEQFF. The CDR3 DNA sequence: TGTGCCAGCAGCCAAGGGGGCGGTAGCGTCTACAATGAGCAGTTCTTC.

The chain employs TRBV11-2 and TRBJ2-4, with TRBD1 matching over 11 bases. Unmatched junction bases numbered 12, after V lost 4 bases and J lost 1 base. Germline loops: CDR1 SGHAT, CDR2 FQNNGV. This CDR3 is 19 amino acids long. The CDR3 spells CASSSQGTGGWVAKNIQYF. CDR3 in DNA: TGTGCCAGCAGCTCCCAGGGGACAGGGGGTTGGGTGGCCAAAAACATTCAGTACTTC.

This clonotype was seen only a few times. V gene TRBV9 combines with J gene TRBJ1-1; 8 bases agree with TRBD1. The CDR3 consists of 15 residues. From germline, CDR1 is SGDLS and CDR2 YYNGEE. With 3 bases clipped from V and 1 base from J, the junction kept 5 bases outside the gene matches. The CDR3 region has the DNA TGTGCCAGCAGCGCTGAGACAGGGGCGAACACTGAAGCTTTCTTT. The encoded protein is CASSAETGANTEAFF.

The chain combines TRBV3-1 with TRBJ2-7; no clear D. The V gene's germline CDR1 is LGHDT and CDR2 YNNKEL (reference sequence). Trimming shortened V by 0 bases and J by 2 bases, and 8 bases separated the two germline ends. The CDR3 has 14 amino acids. Here the CDR3 reads CASSQDPRTYEQYF. The DNA for the CDR3 is TGTGCCAGCAGCCAAGACCCCAGGACCTACGAGCAGTACTTC.

The chain combines TRBV20-1 with TRBJ2-7; 8 nucleotides match TRBD2. CDR3 length: 12 amino acids. The germline V gene encodes CDR1 DFQATT and CDR2 SNEGSKA (reference sequence). V shed 1 base and J 7 bases; nucleotides not matched to a gene: 3. The CDR3 protein is CSARVVAGEQYF. In nucleotides, the CDR3 is TGCAGTGCTAGAGTGGTAGCGGGGGAGCAGTACTTC.

The chain employs TRBV24-1 and TRBJ2-2; 7 bases align to TRBD1. Germline CDR1 reads KGHDR; CDR2 reads SFDVKD. V was pared by 12 bases and J by 4 bases, with 13 bases of the junction left unmatched. The CDR3 totals 15 residues. In DNA form, the CDR3 reads TGTGCCGCCGGGTCGACAGGGTCTGCCACCGGGGAGCTGTTTTTT. The encoded protein is CAAGSTGSATGELFF.

Only a few counts were recorded for this clonotype. This chain uses TRBV20-1 with TRBJ1-5; 9 bases align to TRBD1. CDR1 and CDR2 from the germline V gene are DFQATT and SNEGSKA (reference sequence). The CDR3 is 14 residues long. The trim removed 6 bases at V and 4 bases at J, leaving 7 bases unmatched. Written as DNA, the CDR3 is TGCAGTGCGCATCCCGGGACAGGGAATCAGCCCCAGCATTTT. Its protein product is CSAHPGTGNQPQHF.

This clonotype was seen many times. The chain combines TRBV15 with TRBJ2-5; D gene unclear. V was trimmed by 7 bases and J by 4 bases, leaving 13 bases between them. Germline CDR1 reads LNHNV; CDR2 reads YYDKDF (reference sequence). This CDR3 is 13 amino acids long. The CDR3 here is CATIPPQSETQYF. Written as DNA, the CDR3 is TGTGCCACCATCCCCCCCCAGTCAGAGACCCAGTACTTC.

Only a few counts were recorded for this clonotype. The J gene is TRBJ1-2, the V gene TRBV7-2, with TRBD1 identical over 7 bases. CDR3 size: 15 residues. Germline V gene data show CDR1 as SGHTA and CDR2 as FQGNSA. V shed 5 bases, J shed 4 bases, and the junction held 10 bases outside the gene matches. The chain's CDR3 is CASSPQRGLGYGYTF. CDR3 bases: TGTGCCAGCAGCCCCCAGAGGGGGCTCGGCTATGGCTACACCTTC.

The sample holds a few counts of this clonotype. The chain has TRBV6-2 or TRBV6-3 and TRBJ2-1; D call uncertain. With 5 bases removed from V and 7 bases from J, the gap between germline ends came to 12 bases. The CDR3 totals 13 residues. Germline lookup yields CDR1 MNHEY and CDR2 SVGEGT. The DNA for the CDR3 is TGTGCCAGCAGTCTTGACACCGTTAATGAGCAGTTCTTC. It codes for CASSLDTVNEQFF.

This clonotype appeared a few times. The V gene is TRBV6-5, the J gene TRBJ2-3; TRBD1 is a possible D gene (6 bases). CDR3 length: 16 amino acids. The germline V gene encodes CDR1 MNHEY and CDR2 SVGAGI. V was shortened by 6 bases and J by 1 base, with 17 bases between the two germline ends. CDR3 sequence (DNA): TGTGCCAGCAGAACCCTCCGGGACACAGGCACAGATACGCAGTATTTT. Its protein product is CASRTLRDTGTDTQYF.